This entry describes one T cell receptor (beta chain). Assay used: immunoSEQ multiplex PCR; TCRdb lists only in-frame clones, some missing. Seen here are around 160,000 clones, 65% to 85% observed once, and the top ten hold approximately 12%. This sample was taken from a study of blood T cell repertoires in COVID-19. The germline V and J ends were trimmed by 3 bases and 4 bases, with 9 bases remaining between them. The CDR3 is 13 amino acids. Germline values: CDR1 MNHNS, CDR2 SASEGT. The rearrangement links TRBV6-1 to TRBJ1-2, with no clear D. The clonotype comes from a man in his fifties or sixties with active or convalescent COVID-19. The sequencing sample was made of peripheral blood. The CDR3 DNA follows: TGTGCCAGCAGTGATAACCCCGGCTATGGCTACACCTTC. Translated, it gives CASSDNPGYGYTF.